The 22 T cell receptor beta chains listed next were all sequenced from one sample in a study of somatic mutations in cytotoxic T cells in rheumatoid arthritis. Some clones are missing from TCRdb's copy, which holds only in-frame ones; the method was immunoSEQ multiplex PCR. There are 11,000 or so clones in the sample; less than 85% occur only once, and roughly 11% lies in the top ten. The sequenced material came from CD8+ T cells sorted from blood. The receptors originated from a woman aged 40 to 50 in good health.

The rearrangement uses TRBV23-1 and TRBJ2-3; D ambiguous. TRBV23-1 is identified as an open reading frame with a role that is uncertain. The V end lost 6 bases, the J end lost 5 bases, and 18 bases lay between the germline ends. This CDR3 has 15 amino acids. CDR3 in DNA: TGCGCCAGCAGACCCTTCTATAGGGCGGAAGATACGCAGTATTTT. Its translation: CASRPFYRAEDTQYF.

The table lists this clone with a few counts. This chain joins TRBV5-1 and TRBJ1-4; no clear D gene. The CDR3 runs 12 residues. V was clipped by 0 bases and J by 8 bases, with 5 bases between them. Germline lookup yields CDR1 SGHRS and CDR2 YFSETQ. The CDR3 here is CASSLDGEKLFF. The DNA for the CDR3 is TGCGCCAGCAGCTTGGACGGAGAAAAACTGTTTTTT. The whole variable domain, filled in from reference TRBV5-1 and TRBJ1-4, reads KAGVTQTPRYLIKTRGQQVTLSCSPISGHRSVSWYQQTPGQGLQFLFEYFSETQRNKGNFPGRFSGRQFSNSRSEMNVSTLELGDSALYLCASSLDGEKLFFGSGTQLSVL.

The chain joins TRBV6-6 to TRBJ1-6; no clear D gene. Looked up from germline, CDR1 is MNHNY and CDR2 is SVGAGI (reference sequence). This CDR3 comprises 12 residues. The germline V and J ends were trimmed by 7 bases and 7 bases, with 8 bases remaining between them. CDR3 loop: CASTLGNSPLHF. CDR3 bases: TGTGCCAGCACCCTAGGGAATTCACCCCTCCACTTT.

The gene calls are TRBV7-6 and TRBJ2-7; D is unresolved. Trimming removed 1 base from V and 3 bases from J, with 4 bases in between. The CDR3 is 12 residues long. CDR1 SGHVS and CDR2 FNYEAQ come from the germline V gene. This chain's CDR3 is CASSLGDYEQYF. The CDR3 nucleotides read TGTGCCAGCAGCTTAGGGGACTACGAGCAGTACTTC.

This clone was counted a single time. The CDR3 protein is CASSLPGDYEQYV. CDR3 bases: TGTGCCAGCAGTTTACCGGGAGACTACGAGCAGTACGTC. V and J are TRBV28 and TRBJ2-7, with D perhaps matching TRBD2 (6 bases). CDR3 length equals 13 residues. V dropped 2 bases and J dropped 3 bases, with 8 bases sitting between them. Germline CDR1 MDHEN, CDR2 SYDVKM.

The sample holds one count of this clone. This CDR3 is CATSRGRGRFNTEAFF. Here the CDR3 DNA reads TGTGCCACCAGCAGAGGGAGGGGTCGGTTTAACACTGAAGCTTTCTTT. The J gene is TRBJ1-1, the V gene TRBV15; D is perhaps TRBD1 (5 bases). The V end lost 1 base, the J end lost 2 bases, and 14 bases lay between the germline ends. CDR3 size: 16 residues. CDR1 and CDR2 from the germline V gene are LNHNV and YYDKDF (reference sequence).

The chain employs TRBV10-3 and TRBJ2-1, with no clear D. The CDR3 is 13 residues long. Trimming took off 6 bases at V and 1 base at J, with 7 bases between the two ends. Germline V lookup: CDR1 ENHRY, CDR2 SYGVKD. The CDR3 region has the DNA TGTGCCATCAGGATCGATTCCTACAATGAGCAGTTCTTC. This gives the protein CAIRIDSYNEQFF.

The gene calls are TRBV11-3 and TRBJ2-7; D not certain. Trimming left V 1 base short and J 0 bases short, with 13 bases between. The germline V gene encodes CDR1 SGHNT and CDR2 YENEEA. This CDR3 contains 16 residues. CDR3 protein: CASSLVGSGFSYEQYF. CDR3 nucleotides: TGTGCCAGCAGCTTAGTGGGATCCGGGTTCTCCTACGAGCAGTACTTC.

The chain is built from TRBV5-6 and TRBJ1-1, with D perhaps matching TRBD1 (6 bases). Trimming took off 1 base at V and 10 bases at J, with 11 bases between the two ends. The CDR3 is 12 residues long. Germline CDR1 and CDR2: SGHDT and YYEEEE. The CDR3 DNA is TGTGCCAGCAGCTTGAAGGGGGGTAGAGCTTTCTTT. Its protein is CASSLKGGRAFF.

The rearrangement joins TRBV6-5 to TRBJ1-2; D might be TRBD1 (5 bases). There are 13 residues in the CDR3. The germline gives CDR1 MNHEY, CDR2 SVGAGI. V was trimmed by 4 bases and J by 4 bases, leaving 10 bases between them. The CDR3 DNA reads TGTGCCAGCAGTTCCCAAGGGACCTATGGCTACACCTTC. Protein: CASSSQGTYGYTF.

J is TRBJ2-7 and V is TRBV30; 7 bases are shared with TRBD1. The CDR3 is 13 amino acids. Trimming at V came to 4 bases and at J to 0 bases, leaving 3 bases not matched to a gene. The germline gives CDR1 GTSNPN, CDR2 SVGIG (reference sequence). CDR3 bases: TGTGCCTGGAAGGACAGGTACTCCTACGAGCAGTACTTC. Its protein is CAWKDRYSYEQYF.

This sequence joins TRBV28 and TRBJ2-1, with 8 positions matching TRBD1. Germline lookup yields CDR1 MDHEN and CDR2 SYDVKM. The CDR3 has 16 residues. The junction had 15 bases not matched to a gene; V was cut back by 6 bases and J by 8 bases. CDR3 protein: CASRPKTGASWHEQFF. The CDR3 nucleotides are TGTGCCAGCAGACCGAAGACAGGGGCAAGCTGGCATGAGCAGTTCTTC.

This chain links TRBV5-4 with TRBJ1-1, with 8 bases that match TRBD1. Germline V gives CDR1 SGHNT, CDR2 YYREEE (reference sequence). The V and J ends lost 4 bases and 4 bases, in that order; junction bases with no gene match: 15. CDR3 length equals 17 residues. The CDR3, as DNA: TGTGCCAGCAGCGCCGACAGGGGAACCGGCTATCTCACTGAAGCTTTCTTT. This codes for CASSADRGTGYLTEAFF.

The chain is built from TRBV4-3 and TRBJ2-7; a weak D match, TRBD1 (5 bases). The germline V gene has CDR1 LGHNA and CDR2 YSLEER. V dropped 0 bases and J dropped 0 bases, with 9 bases sitting between them. The CDR3 runs to 15 residues. The CDR3 DNA reads as TGCGCCAGCAGCCAAGAGGAAGGGGTCTCCTACGAGCAGTACTTC. This encodes CASSQEEGVSYEQYF.

The chain has TRBV19 and TRBJ2-1, with 13 bases lining up with TRBD2. This CDR3 is built from 18 residues. Per the germline V gene, CDR1 is LNHDA and CDR2 is SQIVND (reference sequence). V was clipped by 1 base and J by 0 bases; unmatched bases: 3. CDR3 sequence: CASSIGLAGGISYNEQFF. CDR3 nucleotide sequence: TGTGCCAGTAGTATAGGACTAGCGGGAGGAATCTCCTACAATGAGCAGTTCTTC.

The genes are TRBV6-1 and TRBJ1-3; the match to TRBD1 covers 8 bases. From germline, CDR1 is MNHNS and CDR2 SASEGT. The J segment lost 2 bases and the V segment lost 7 bases, leaving 7 bases of the junction unmatched. The length of the CDR3 is 15 residues. This CDR3 reads CASKETGATGNTIYF. The CDR3 DNA reads as TGTGCCAGCAAGGAGACAGGGGCCACTGGAAACACCATATATTTT.

The chain employs TRBV28 and TRBJ2-1; no firm D call. The V end lost 5 bases, the J end lost 3 bases, and 5 bases lay between the germline ends. Germline CDR1 MDHEN, CDR2 SYDVKM. The CDR3 runs 12 residues. The chain's CDR3 is CASSLFYNEQFF. The DNA of the CDR3 is TGTGCCAGCAGTCTGTTCTACAATGAGCAGTTCTTC.

V is TRBV9 and J is TRBJ2-7, with unresolved D. This CDR3 is 14 amino acids long. Per germline, CDR1 SGDLS and CDR2 YYNGEE. V was cut by 0 bases and J by 2 bases, with 9 bases left in between. The CDR3 bases are TGTGCCAGCAGCGTAGGGTTACAGACCTACGAGCAGTACTTC. Residues: CASSVGLQTYEQYF.

The chain couples TRBV19 to TRBJ1-1; D not resolved. CDR1 LNHDA and CDR2 SQIVND come from the germline V gene (reference sequence). Deletions cut 10 bases from V and 4 bases from J, with 10 bases between. The CDR3 is made up of 11 amino acids. CDR3 protein: CATVTVTEAFF. CDR3 coding DNA: TGTGCCACCGTTACAGTCACTGAAGCTTTCTTT.

The chain couples TRBV5-1 to TRBJ1-1; no clear D. The germline CDR1 and CDR2 sequences are SGHRS and YFSETQ. V was shortened by 0 bases and J by 5 bases, with 11 bases between the two germline ends. The CDR3 spans 14 residues. The CDR3 spells CASSLVSLETEAFF. CDR3 nucleotide sequence: TGCGCCAGCAGCTTGGTCTCTTTGGAGACTGAAGCTTTCTTT.

This chain uses TRBV29-1 with TRBJ2-5; unclear D gene. V lost 4 bases and J lost 1, with 13 bases in between. This CDR3 is 14 amino acids long. Germline CDR1 is SQVTM and CDR2 is ANQGSEA. The CDR3 protein is CSVGGPSIQETQYF. CDR3 bases: TGCAGCGTTGGTGGCCCATCGATCCAAGAGACCCAGTACTTC.

This clone showed up just a few times. The chain employs TRBV18 and TRBJ2-1, with D possibly matching TRBD1 (5 bases). CDR3 length: 16 residues. V lost 6 bases, J lost 7 bases, and 22 bases lay in between. Looked up from germline, CDR1 is KGHSH and CDR2 is LQKENI. In DNA form, the CDR3 reads TGTGCCAGCTCGTCAAAAGCCTCCAGGGATCCAAATGAGCAGTTCTTC. It yields the protein CASSSKASRDPNEQFF.